This TCR beta chain was recovered during a study of identical twins. Points from the study as a whole: Excess low generation probability was seen in twin-shared out-of-frame alpha sequences.

This clonotype has ten or more counts. Its cognate antigen is unknown. The V gene's germline CDR1 is DFQATT and CDR2 SNEGSKA (reference sequence). Trimming stripped 3 bases from V and 3 bases from J, with 9 bases between. CDR3 length: 12 residues. A universal primer site was created by template switching, with the cDNA bearing unique molecular identifiers. TCRdb recomputed calls from the 5' RACE reads with MiXCR, one row per CDR3 protein. The table lists a few hundred thousand distinct CDR3 sequences, around 9.7% of them singletons, with 7% to 8.5% in the top ten. The same data also went into a second study, on yellow fever vaccine responses in identical twins.

The receptor was derived from a woman younger than 35 in good health. This sequence joins TRBV20-1 and TRBJ2-7, with D perhaps TRBD2 (5 bases). The source material was CD8+ T cells sorted from blood. CDR3 DNA: TGCAGTGCTAGGCGGGCAGGCTACGAGCAGTACTTC. It specifies CSARRAGYEQYF.